These 29 T cell receptor beta chains came from one sample sequenced in a study of T-cell memory formation after mild COVID-19. TCRdb re-called the 5' RACE reads with MiXCR, one entry per CDR3 protein. The table shows 250,000 to 350,000 distinct CDR3 sequences, with more than 15% occurring only once. Sequences were obtained from PBMCs or a T cell subset sorted from them (not recorded which). These receptors were taken from a young man who had mild COVID-19 (a few samples of this study predate the infection). Cell type and time point are not known.

V is TRBV6-5 and J is TRBJ2-7; TRBD1 might be the D (5 bases). This CDR3 spans 14 amino acids. V shed 5 bases and J shed 5 bases, with 16 bases lying between them. Germline lookup yields CDR1 MNHEY and CDR2 SVGAGI. The CDR3 nucleotides read TGTGCCAGCAGTCCCCTCCGGTGGGGCCACGAGCAGTACGTC. It translates to CASSPLRWGHEQYV.

There are a few counts of this clonotype. The chain combines TRBV11-2 with TRBJ2-3; D not resolved. The CDR3 extends over 16 amino acids. V was trimmed by 5 bases and J by 2 bases, leaving 17 bases between them. Germline V gene lookup returns CDR1 SGHAT and CDR2 FQNNGV. The CDR3 DNA follows: TGTGCCAGCAGCACTCCTCTTTGGGGTCTCACAGATACGCAGTATTTT. This encodes CASSTPLWGLTDTQYF. The entire variable domain, with the rest obtained from reference TRBV11-2 and TRBJ2-3, is as follows: EAGVAQSPRYKIIEKRQSVAFWCNPISGHATLYWYQQILGQGPKLLIQFQNNGVVDDSQLPKDRFSAERLKGVDSTLKIQPAKLEDSAVYLCASSTPLWGLTDTQYFGPGTRLTVL.

This clonotype was seen only a few times. CDR3 residues: CASSSHRANNSPLHF. CDR3 coding DNA: TGTGCCAGCAGCTCCCACAGGGCTAACAATTCACCCCTCCACTTT. The rearrangement uses TRBV7-2 and TRBJ1-6, with D maybe TRBD1 (6 bases). Germline lookup yields CDR1 SGHTA and CDR2 FQGNSA. The CDR3 totals 15 residues. V lost 4 bases and J 7 bases, leaving 14 bases between the germline ends. The variable domain in full, with the rest retrieved from reference TRBV7-2 and TRBJ1-6, is GAGVSQSPSNKVTEKGKDVELRCDPISGHTALYWYRQSLGQGLEFLIYFQGNSAPDKSGLPSDRFSAERTGGSVSTLTIQRTQQEDSAVYLCASSSHRANNSPLHFGNGTRLTVT.

This clonotype was seen only a few times. This chain links TRBV7-3 with TRBJ2-5; TRBD1 might be the D (7 bases). The V end lost 2 bases, the J end lost 4 bases, and 11 bases lay between the germline ends. The germline V gene has CDR1 SGHTA and CDR2 FQGTGA. CDR3 size: 14 residues. The CDR3 spells CASSLQGGPETQYF. DNA for the CDR3: TGTGCCAGCAGCTTACAGGGGGGCCCAGAGACCCAGTACTTC.

The chain combines TRBV20-1 with TRBJ2-2, with D possibly matching TRBD2 (6 bases). The CDR3 contains 15 residues. Germline CDR1 reads DFQATT; CDR2 reads SNEGSKA (reference sequence). Trimming removed 0 bases from V and 6 bases from J, with 14 bases in between. The CDR3 nucleotides are TGCAGTGCTAGAGATCCTTCGGGGGTGGCCGGGGAGCTGTTTTTT. The encoded protein is CSARDPSGVAGELFF.

V is TRBV11-1 and J is TRBJ2-1, with TRBD1 identical over 10 bases. The germline CDR1 and CDR2 sequences are SGHAT and FQDESV (reference sequence). The J segment lost 3 bases and the V segment lost 5 bases, leaving 4 bases of the junction unmatched. This CDR3 has 15 residues. The CDR3 loop is CASSAGTGDYNEQFF. In DNA, the CDR3 is TGTGCCAGCAGCGCCGGGACAGGGGACTACAATGAGCAGTTCTTC.

The V gene is TRBV15, the J gene TRBJ2-1, with 8 bases identical to TRBD1. The V gene's germline CDR1 is LNHNV and CDR2 YYDKDF (reference sequence). The CDR3 contains 14 residues. Trimming at V came to 3 bases and at J to 15 bases, leaving 13 bases not matched to a gene. The CDR3 protein is CATSRADRGGQLFF. The CDR3 DNA sequence: TGTGCCACCAGCAGGGCAGACAGGGGTGGTCAGCTGTTCTTC. Filled out from reference TRBV15 and TRBJ2-1, the complete variable domain reads DAMVIQNPRYQVTQFGKPVTLSCSQTLNHNVMYWYQQKSSQAPKLLFHYYDKDFNNEADTPDNFQSRRPNTSFCFLDIRSPGLGDTAMYLCATSRADRGGQLFFGPGTRLTVL.

This clonotype has just a few counts. The J gene is TRBJ2-6, the V gene TRBV29-1; D uncertain. Germline V gives CDR1 SQVTM, CDR2 ANQGSEA. The CDR3 has 14 amino acids. The ends were cut back, 4 bases at V and 0 bases at J, with 7 bases in the middle. The CDR3 DNA sequence: TGCAGCGTTGCAGTGAGCTCTGGGGCCAACGTCCTGACTTTC. Protein sequence: CSVAVSSGANVLTF. Filled out from reference TRBV29-1 and TRBJ2-6, the complete variable domain reads SAVISQKPSRDICQRGTSLTIQCQVDSQVTMMFWYRQQPGQSLTLIATANQGSEATYESGFVIDKFPISRPNLTFSTLTVSNMSPEDSSIYLCSVAVSSGANVLTFGAGSRLTVL.

This clonotype was seen repeatedly, ten times or more. The chain carries TRBV4-3 and TRBJ1-5; 10 bases agree with TRBD1. The germline CDR1 and CDR2 sequences are LGHNA and YSLEER. J lost 7 bases, V lost 0 bases, and 3 bases had no gene match. This CDR3 has 15 residues. In DNA form, the CDR3 reads TGCGCCAGCAGCCAAGACTGGACAGGGGGGCAGCCCCAGCATTTT. It is translated as CASSQDWTGGQPQHF.

The chain carries TRBV7-9 and TRBJ2-5, with 7 positions matching TRBD1. Germline CDR1 reads SEHNR; CDR2 reads FQNEAQ (reference sequence). Germline trimming cut 1 base from V and 3 bases from J; bases unmatched to any gene: 14. The CDR3 contains 18 residues. CDR3 residues: CASSLERRQGNRKETQYF. CDR3 coding DNA: TGTGCCAGCAGCTTAGAGCGGCGACAGGGTAATCGGAAAGAGACCCAGTACTTC.

The chain links TRBV29-1 to TRBJ2-3, with D unresolved. This CDR3 comprises 13 residues. V dropped 4 bases and J dropped 2 bases, with 10 bases sitting between them. Germline V lookup: CDR1 SQVTM, CDR2 ANQGSEA. CDR3 region: CSVGTRYTDTQYF. The CDR3 nucleotides are TGCAGCGTTGGTACCAGATACACAGATACGCAGTATTTT.

In its sample, this clonotype was seen a few times. CDR3: CASSMVGARGETQYF. In DNA, the CDR3 is TGTGCCAGCTCGATGGTAGGGGCGCGAGGAGAGACCCAGTACTTC. The chain employs TRBV18 and TRBJ2-5; tentatively, D is TRBD1 (5 bases). Deletions cut 6 bases from V and 4 bases from J, with 18 bases between. Germline V gene data show CDR1 as KGHSH and CDR2 as LQKENI. The CDR3 runs to 15 residues.

The table lists this clonotype with a few counts. The chain employs TRBV9 and TRBJ2-3; D not resolved. The CDR3 extends over 14 amino acids. Germline CDR1 reads SGDLS; CDR2 reads YYNGEE. The V gene lost 0 bases and the J gene lost 2 bases, with 7 bases spanning the gap. The CDR3 region is CASSVARDTDTQYF. As DNA, the CDR3 is TGTGCCAGCAGCGTAGCCAGAGACACAGATACGCAGTATTTT.

This clonotype was recorded a few times. CDR3 in DNA: TGTGCCAGCAGCTGGGGAGCGGGGGGGCTGGAGACCCAGTACTTC. Its protein product is CASSWGAGGLETQYF. V usage is TRBV7-9 and J usage is TRBJ2-5; 10 bases are shared with TRBD2. Germline-derived CDR1 and CDR2 are SEHNR and FQNEAQ (reference sequence). The CDR3 loop spans 15 amino acids. V was clipped by 4 bases and J by 5 bases; unmatched bases: 7.

This clonotype occurred a few times. The rearrangement uses TRBV3-1 and TRBJ1-1; D remains ambiguous. V lost 5 bases and J lost 6, with 13 bases in between. Germline loops: CDR1 LGHDT, CDR2 YNNKEL (reference sequence). This CDR3 is built from 13 residues. The CDR3 nucleotides are TGTGCCAGCAGCACCTCCACGGAGGCTGAAGCTTTCTTT. Residues: CASSTSTEAEAFF.

This clonotype was recorded a few times. The chain combines TRBV5-1 with TRBJ1-1; tentatively, D is TRBD1 (5 bases). V lost 1 base to trimming and J lost 3 bases, with 10 bases between them. The CDR3 length is 14 residues. CDR1 is SGHRS, CDR2 YFSETQ, per germline. The CDR3 sequence is CASSLNTGDTEAFF. Here the CDR3 DNA reads TGCGCCAGCAGCTTGAATACAGGAGACACTGAAGCTTTCTTT. Supplemented by reference TRBV5-1 and TRBJ1-1, the full variable domain reads KAGVTQTPRYLIKTRGQQVTLSCSPISGHRSVSWYQQTPGQGLQFLFEYFSETQRNKGNFPGRFSGRQFSNSRSEMNVSTLELGDSALYLCASSLNTGDTEAFFGQGTRLTVV.

The V and J genes are TRBV6-1 and TRBJ2-6; D tentatively reads TRBD1 or TRBD2 (5 bases each). CDR3 size: 18 residues. Germline lookup yields CDR1 MNHNS and CDR2 SASEGT. The V end lost 1 base, the J end lost 2 bases, and 15 bases lay between the germline ends. This CDR3 reads CASSEGPRGAAGANVLTF. CDR3 nucleotide sequence: TGTGCCAGCAGTGAAGGACCAAGGGGAGCTGCTGGGGCCAACGTCCTGACTTTC.

This clonotype has ten or more counts. The chain carries TRBV12-3 or TRBV12-4 and TRBJ2-1; the match to TRBD2 covers 11 bases. V shed 3 bases, J shed 0 bases, and the junction held 7 bases outside the gene matches. The CDR3 has 18 residues. The CDR3 DNA follows: TGTGCCAGCAGTTTTAGGCTAGCGGGGGGTCACTCCTACAATGAGCAGTTCTTC. It specifies CASSFRLAGGHSYNEQFF.

This clonotype showed up just a few times. The CDR3 DNA follows: TGTGCCAGCAGCCCCAGGGGGTCGGGTACTGAAGCTTTCTTT. Protein product: CASSPRGSGTEAFF. This chain uses TRBV7-2 with TRBJ1-1; 7 bases line up with TRBD1. This CDR3 spans 14 amino acids. Looked up from germline, CDR1 is SGHTA and CDR2 is FQGNSA. Trimming took 5 bases from V and 5 from J; bases not matched to a gene: 8.

This chain links TRBV4-2 with TRBJ2-2, with D tentatively TRBD2 (5 bases). The CDR3 has 18 amino acids. The V and J ends lost 0 bases and 4 bases respectively, with 18 bases between them. Germline V lookup: CDR1 LGHNA, CDR2 YNFKEQ. CDR3 loop: CASSQDPASRRGTGELFF. The CDR3 DNA sequence: TGTGCCAGCAGCCAAGATCCCGCCAGCCGTCGGGGCACCGGGGAGCTGTTTTTT.

The rearrangement links TRBV21-1 to TRBJ2-3; the D call in the table, TRBD1, was not verified against the DNA. TRBV21-1 represents a pseudogene. This CDR3 spans 18 amino acids. The CDR3: CASSKGDRAGPGTDTQYF. The CDR3 region has the DNA TGTGCCAGCAGCAAAGGAGACCGGGCAGGACCCGGCACAGATACGCAGTATTTT.

The genes are TRBV5-1 and TRBJ1-1; 9 nucleotides match TRBD1. The CDR3 extends over 16 amino acids. With 4 bases clipped from V and 1 base from J, the junction kept 8 bases outside the gene matches. The germline V gene has CDR1 SGHRS and CDR2 YFSETQ. Written as DNA, the CDR3 is TGCGCCAGCAGCCTCGGGACAGGGAGATCGAACACTGAAGCTTTCTTT. Translating it yields CASSLGTGRSNTEAFF.

This clonotype was seen a few times. The chain recombines TRBV29-1 with TRBJ1-2; 7 positions agree with TRBD1. Germline assignment: CDR1 SQVTM and CDR2 ANQGSEA. V dropped 6 bases and J dropped 4; count of bases not matched to a gene: 11. The CDR3 length is 14 residues. CDR3 DNA: TGCAGCGTCGCGGAGGACAGGACGGGCTATGGCTACACCTTC. This encodes CSVAEDRTGYGYTF.

This clonotype was counted many times. The rearrangement links TRBV4-1 to TRBJ2-2; D gene uncertain. Germline V lookup: CDR1 MGHRA, CDR2 YSYEKL. Trimming removed 0 bases from V and 0 bases from J, with 8 bases in between. CDR3 length equals 16 residues. CDR3 residues: CASSQEGSPNTGELFF. CDR3 bases: TGCGCCAGCAGCCAAGAAGGCAGTCCGAACACCGGGGAGCTGTTTTTT.

This clonotype was seen ten or more times. The chain carries TRBV7-2 and TRBJ1-2; a weak D match, TRBD1 (6 bases). The germline V gene has CDR1 SGHTA and CDR2 FQGNSA. Trimming shortened V by 5 bases and J by 1 base, and 8 bases separated the two germline ends. The CDR3 length is 13 residues. CDR3 residues: CASSPDSNYGYTF. The CDR3 DNA reads TGTGCCAGCAGCCCGGACAGTAACTATGGCTACACCTTC.

The table lists this clonotype with a few counts. The chain recombines TRBV6-2 or TRBV6-3 with TRBJ2-5; 8 bases map to TRBD1. The ends lost 0 bases at V and 5 bases at J; junction bases unmatched: 8. This CDR3 has 16 residues. Looked up from germline, CDR1 is MNHEY and CDR2 is SVGEGT. The CDR3 reads CASSYSGRTGTETQYF. The CDR3 coding sequence is TGTGCCAGCAGTTACTCGGGCAGGACAGGGACTGAGACCCAGTACTTC.

V usage is TRBV20-1 and J usage is TRBJ2-3; 9 nucleotides agree with TRBD2. The CDR3 extends over 15 amino acids. Germline lookup yields CDR1 DFQATT and CDR2 SNEGSKA (reference sequence). The V and J ends lost 3 bases and 4 bases, in that order; junction bases with no gene match: 8. The CDR3 spells CSASGGGAWADTQYF. The CDR3 bases are TGCAGTGCTAGTGGCGGGGGGGCCTGGGCAGATACGCAGTATTTT.

This clonotype has a handful of counts. The V call is TRBV7-9, the J call TRBJ2-3, with unresolved D. V lost 7 bases and J lost 4, with 9 bases in between. Looked up from germline, CDR1 is SEHNR and CDR2 is FQNEAQ (reference sequence). CDR3 length: 12 residues. The DNA for the CDR3 is TGTGCCAGCAACCGGCAGGCAGATACGCAGTATTTT. It translates to CASNRQADTQYF.

The sample holds a few counts of this clonotype. This chain uses TRBV6-5 with TRBJ1-3, with a tentative D call TRBD1 (5 bases). Germline V gene sequence: CDR1 MNHEY, CDR2 SVGAGI. V dropped 7 bases and J dropped 4 bases, with 14 bases sitting between them. The CDR3 is 14 residues long. The CDR3 protein is CASTQPGRGNTIYF. As DNA, the CDR3 is TGTGCCAGCACCCAGCCGGGGCGGGGAAACACCATATATTTT.